One sample yielded the 9 T cell receptor beta chains listed below, sequenced in a study of cytomegalovirus exposure and HLA in healthy donors. PCR amplification relied on 60 Vbeta primers (plus 13 Jbeta primers). Assay used: immunoSEQ multiplex PCR; TCRdb lists only in-frame clones, some missing. The table has about 200,000 clones, roughly 80% seen once. Sequencing was carried out using PBMCs. The receptors stem from a man aged 25 to 40 in good health and CMV-seronegative.

The chain is built from TRBV28 and TRBJ1-2; TRBD1 matches 7 bases. V lost 8 bases to trimming and J lost 4 bases; unmatched junction nucleotides: 7. CDR1 and CDR2 from the germline V gene are MDHEN and SYDVKM. This CDR3 is 13 amino acids long. Here the CDR3 DNA reads TGTGCCAGCTCTTTCGGGACAGCCTATGGCTACACCTTC. Translating gives CASSFGTAYGYTF.

The chain combines TRBV2 with TRBJ2-7, with 9 bases fitting TRBD2. Trimming took 0 bases from V and 6 from J; bases not matched to a gene: 9. The germline gives CDR1 SNHLY, CDR2 FYNNEI. The CDR3 sequence is 16 residues long. The CDR3 region is CASSEAAGGLAVEQYF. In DNA form, the CDR3 reads TGTGCCAGCAGTGAAGCGGCGGGGGGGCTTGCCGTCGAGCAGTACTTC.

This clone was recorded a few times. The chain carries TRBV18 and TRBJ1-1, with TRBD1 as a possible D gene (6 bases). This CDR3 is built from 14 residues. Trimming stripped 2 bases from V and 4 bases from J, with 11 bases between. The V gene's germline CDR1 is KGHSH and CDR2 LQKENI. The DNA for the CDR3 is TGTGCCAGCTCACCAGGTCAGGGGTTCACTGAAGCTTTCTTT. Encoded protein: CASSPGQGFTEAFF.

This sequence joins TRBV2 and TRBJ1-4; TRBD1 might be the D (6 bases). Germline loops: CDR1 SNHLY, CDR2 FYNNEI. V lost 7 bases and J 2 bases, leaving 8 bases between the germline ends. CDR3 length equals 13 residues. CDR3 region: CASMQGTNEKLFF. The DNA of the CDR3 is TGTGCCAGCATGCAGGGGACTAATGAAAAACTGTTTTTT.

A few counts support this clone. The chain employs TRBV10-3 and TRBJ2-1, with D perhaps matching TRBD1 (6 bases). Germline V gene sequence: CDR1 ENHRY, CDR2 SYGVKD. Deletions cut 9 bases from V and 5 bases from J, with 8 bases between. This CDR3 spans 11 amino acids. CDR3 residues: CAIWTDNEQFF. In DNA form, the CDR3 reads TGTGCCATTTGGACAGACAATGAGCAGTTCTTC.

The chain recombines TRBV10-3 with TRBJ1-3, with D maybe TRBD1 (5 bases). CDR3 length: 15 amino acids. CDR1 and CDR2 from the germline V gene are ENHRY and SYGVKD. V was trimmed by 0 bases and J by 4 bases, leaving 10 bases between them. CDR3 in amino acids: CAISESTVWGNTIYF. The CDR3 DNA is TGTGCCATCAGTGAGTCGACAGTATGGGGAAACACCATATATTTT.

This rearrangement joins TRBV5-1 to TRBJ2-5, with 7 nucleotides matching TRBD1. Trimming removed 2 bases from V and 5 bases from J; junction bases left unmatched: 6. Germline V gives CDR1 SGHRS, CDR2 YFSETQ. CDR3 length: 14 residues. CDR3 sequence: CASSLTTGAETQYF. As DNA, the CDR3 is TGCGCCAGCAGCTTAACAACAGGGGCGGAGACCCAGTACTTC.

This clone was observed once. The CDR3 DNA is TGTGCTAGTGGTCCCGGGACTACCCGAACAGATACGCAGTATTTT. Translation: CASGPGTTRTDTQYF. V and J are TRBV12-5 and TRBJ2-3, with 7 bases fitting TRBD2. This CDR3 has 15 amino acids. J lost 3 bases, V lost 5 bases, and 8 bases had no gene match. From germline, CDR1 is LGHNT and CDR2 FRNRAP.

This clone appeared once. An end of the junction does not agree with germline; a read error may underlie this. This chain uses TRBV7-7 with TRBJ2-2; a possible D gene is TRBD2 (5 bases). The CDR3 runs to 13 residues. Germline CDR1 and CDR2: SSHAT and FNYEAQ (reference sequence). The CDR3 region has the DNA TGTGCTAGCAGTCGGACTGGCCCCGGGGAGCTGTTTTTT. It specifies CASSRTGPGELFF. The full variable domain, completed using reference TRBV7-7 and TRBJ2-2, is GAGVSQSPRYKVTKRGQDVTLRCDPISSHATLYWYQQALGQGPEFLTYFNYEAQPDKSGLPSDRFSAERPEGSISTLTIQRTEQRDSAMYRCASSRTGPGELFFGEGSRLTVL.